These 26 T cell receptor beta chains share one sample of origin, sequenced in a study of PD-1 blockade in classical Hodgkin lymphoma. Relapse was seen in all patients after autologous stem cell transplantation, and brentuximab vedotin exposure was variable. Assay used: immunoSEQ multiplex PCR; TCRdb lists only in-frame clones, some missing. The sample carries 35,000 to 45,000 clones, 80% to 90% recorded once. Sequences were derived from peripheral blood mononuclear cells (PBMCs), sampled at baseline. The receptors here all came from a human donor with classical Hodgkin lymphoma.

The V and J genes are TRBV28 and TRBJ1-5; no firm D call. Germline lookup yields CDR1 MDHEN and CDR2 SYDVKM. The ends were cut back, 7 bases at V and 3 bases at J, with 7 bases in the middle. The CDR3 extends over 12 amino acids. CDR3 sequence reads: CASMGYNQPQHF. As DNA, the CDR3 is TGTGCCAGCATGGGGTACAATCAGCCCCAGCATTTT.

This chain uses TRBV5-6 with TRBJ2-5, with a possible D match to TRBD1 (6 bases). The CDR3 is 14 residues long. Per the germline V gene, CDR1 is SGHDT and CDR2 is YYEEEE. With 4 bases removed from V and 1 base from J, the gap between germline ends came to 11 bases. CDR3 sequence reads: CASSPGVLQETQYF. DNA for the CDR3: TGTGCCAGCAGCCCAGGGGTTCTCCAAGAGACCCAGTACTTC.

The chain joins TRBV30 to TRBJ1-5; a possible D gene is TRBD1 (6 bases). Looked up from germline, CDR1 is GTSNPN and CDR2 is SVGIG (reference sequence). CDR3 length equals 13 residues. The V end lost 5 bases, the J end lost 5 bases, and 13 bases lay between the germline ends. This chain's CDR3 is CAWGRRGDQPQHF. The CDR3 nucleotides read TGTGCCTGGGGACGGAGGGGGGATCAGCCCCAGCATTTT.

The rearrangement uses TRBV9 and TRBJ2-1; 9 bases match TRBD2. Looked up from germline, CDR1 is SGDLS and CDR2 is YYNGEE. J lost 8 bases, V lost 0 bases, and 9 bases had no gene match. The CDR3 sequence is 16 residues long. CDR3 region: CASSVAGAGGLDEQFF. Written as DNA, the CDR3 is TGTGCCAGCAGCGTAGCGGGGGCGGGAGGGCTCGATGAGCAGTTCTTC.

The V and J genes are TRBV7-9 and TRBJ1-2; D is unresolved. CDR1 is SEHNR, CDR2 FQNEAQ, per germline (reference sequence). The CDR3 length is 11 residues. Trimming stripped 8 bases from V and 5 bases from J, with 9 bases between. The CDR3, as DNA: TGTGCCAGCCGTAAGGAGTATGGCTACACCTTC. Translating gives CASRKEYGYTF.

This rearrangement joins TRBV6-6 to TRBJ2-2; D unresolved. Trimming took off 8 bases at V and 0 bases at J, with 10 bases between the two ends. The CDR3 is 14 amino acids. The germline CDR1 and CDR2 sequences are MNHNY and SVGAGI (reference sequence). The CDR3 DNA reads as TGTGCCAGCGGCACATATACGAACACCGGGGAGCTGTTTTTT. This encodes CASGTYTNTGELFF.

The chain is built from TRBV6-6 and TRBJ1-4, with 11 bases identical to TRBD1. The CDR3 sequence is 16 residues long. The germline V gene encodes CDR1 MNHNY and CDR2 SVGAGI (reference sequence). Losses at the gene ends were 5 bases for V and 2 bases for J; bases not matched to a gene: 4. CDR3 bases: TGTGCCAGCAGTGGGACAGGGGGGCTGACTAATGAAAAACTGTTTTTT. Translation: CASSGTGGLTNEKLFF.

This clone was recorded a few times. This chain uses TRBV9 with TRBJ2-7, with 8 bases identical to TRBD1. The CDR3 spans 15 residues. J lost 0 bases, V lost 2 bases, and 4 bases had no gene match. Germline values: CDR1 SGDLS, CDR2 YYNGEE. The CDR3 DNA reads TGTGCCAGCAGCGTCGACACAGGGGGCTCCTACGAGCAGTACTTC. This translates into CASSVDTGGSYEQYF. The full variable domain, rest sourced from reference TRBV9 and TRBJ2-7, is DSGVTQTPKHLITATGQRVTLRCSPRSGDLSVYWYQQSLDQGLQFLIQYYNGEERAKGNILERFSAQQFPDLHSELNLSSLELGDSALYFCASSVDTGGSYEQYFGPGTRLTVT.

The chain couples TRBV9 to TRBJ1-4, with D unresolved. CDR3 length: 14 residues. Trimming cost V 4 bases and J 4 bases, with 11 bases left between them. Germline CDR1 and CDR2: SGDLS and YYNGEE. The CDR3 sequence is CASSFRRFNEKLFF. The CDR3 region has the DNA TGTGCCAGCAGCTTCAGGCGGTTTAATGAAAAACTGTTTTTT. The entire variable domain, with the rest obtained from reference TRBV9 and TRBJ1-4, is as follows: DSGVTQTPKHLITATGQRVTLRCSPRSGDLSVYWYQQSLDQGLQFLIQYYNGEERAKGNILERFSAQQFPDLHSELNLSSLELGDSALYFCASSFRRFNEKLFFGSGTQLSVL.

The chain couples TRBV27 to TRBJ2-3; TRBD2 aligns across 10 bases. CDR3 size: 16 residues. V shed 2 bases, J shed 5 bases, and the junction held 7 bases outside the gene matches. The germline CDR1 and CDR2 sequences are MNHEY and SMNVEV (reference sequence). This chain's CDR3 is CASSLTAGGIVDTQYF. Written as DNA, the CDR3 is TGTGCCAGCAGTTTAACAGCGGGGGGGATCGTAGATACGCAGTATTTT.

The V call is TRBV18, the J call TRBJ2-1; TRBD2 matches at 9 bases. V was pared by 4 bases and J by 6 bases, with 7 bases of the junction left unmatched. This CDR3 comprises 15 residues. CDR1 and CDR2 (germline): KGHSH, LQKENI. The CDR3 region has the DNA TGTGCCAGCTCACATGGCGGGGGGGCCGGCAATGAGCAGTTCTTC. The encoded protein is CASSHGGGAGNEQFF.

The gene calls are TRBV5-1 and TRBJ2-5; 11 nucleotides agree with TRBD1. Germline-derived CDR1 and CDR2 are SGHRS and YFSETQ. The CDR3 is 15 amino acids. Unmatched junction bases numbered 6, after V lost 2 bases and J lost 6 bases. As DNA, the CDR3 is TGCGCCAGCAGCTTCGGGACAGGGGGGGTGAAGACCCAGTACTTC. Translating it yields CASSFGTGGVKTQYF.

This clone was counted between two and nine times. This chain uses TRBV9 with TRBJ1-1; possibly TRBD1 for D (6 bases). The V gene lost 4 bases and the J gene lost 5 bases, with 15 bases spanning the gap. Germline values: CDR1 SGDLS, CDR2 YYNGEE. This CDR3 is built from 14 residues. The CDR3 here is CASSPTGARTEAFF. In DNA, the CDR3 is TGTGCCAGCAGCCCTACGGGGGCGAGAACTGAAGCTTTCTTT.

The chain combines TRBV30 with TRBJ2-2; 10 positions match TRBD1. Germline loops: CDR1 GTSNPN, CDR2 SVGIG (reference sequence). V was clipped by 8 bases and J by 7 bases; unmatched bases: 4. CDR3 size: 12 residues. For the CDR3, the DNA is TGTGCCCGAGACAGGGGGCACGGGGAGCTGTTTTTT. It is translated as CARDRGHGELFF.

V is TRBV19 and J is TRBJ1-5; D gene unclear. Germline V gene sequence: CDR1 LNHDA, CDR2 SQIVND (reference sequence). This CDR3 is 11 amino acids long. Trimming pared 9 bases from V and 0 bases from J, leaving 3 bases between. The CDR3 region has the DNA TGTGCCAGCGGTAGCAATCAGCCCCAGCATTTT. It is translated as CASGSNQPQHF.

V usage is TRBV2 and J usage is TRBJ1-4, with D unclear. The CDR3 has 14 amino acids. V was cut by 3 bases and J by 3 bases, with 8 bases left in between. Germline assignment: CDR1 SNHLY and CDR2 FYNNEI. The CDR3 DNA sequence: TGTGCCAGCAGTGATAGTCGGTCTAATGAAAAACTGTTTTTT. It is translated as CASSDSRSNEKLFF. The complete variable domain, with remaining parts taken from reference TRBV2 and TRBJ1-4, reads EPEVTQTPSHQVTQMGQEVILRCVPISNHLYFYWYRQILGQKVEFLVSFYNNEISEKSEIFDDQFSVERPDGSNFTLKIRSTKLEDSAMYFCASSDSRSNEKLFFGSGTQLSVL.

The chain employs TRBV27 and TRBJ2-3, with TRBD1 matching over 9 bases. Trimming took 7 bases from V and 4 from J; bases not matched to a gene: 12. Germline CDR1 reads MNHEY; CDR2 reads SMNVEV (reference sequence). This CDR3 has 16 residues. CDR3 DNA sequence: TGTGCCAGCACTCCCGGGACAGGGATTTTCGCAGATACGCAGTATTTT. Translating it yields CASTPGTGIFADTQYF.

CDR3 in amino acids: CASSSDRISGNTIYF. The CDR3 nucleotides read TGTGCCAGCTCATCCGACAGGATCTCTGGAAACACCATATATTTT. This chain joins TRBV18 and TRBJ1-3, with D maybe TRBD1 (6 bases). The CDR3 runs 15 residues. Germline V lookup: CDR1 KGHSH, CDR2 LQKENI. Trimming cost V 5 bases and J 0 bases, with 11 bases left between them.

V is TRBV29-1 and J is TRBJ2-1; 9 bases map to TRBD1. The ends lost 7 bases at V and 3 bases at J; junction bases unmatched: 19. In germline, CDR1 is SQVTM, CDR2 ANQGSEA. The length of the CDR3 is 18 residues. Here the CDR3 DNA reads TGCAGCGGACGGTGGGGGACAGGGATCCATCCAGTCTACAATGAGCAGTTCTTC. As protein: CSGRWGTGIHPVYNEQFF.

The chain has TRBV18 and TRBJ1-2, with D unclear. This CDR3 region has 14 residues. V was clipped by 3 bases and J by 6 bases, with 14 bases between them. In germline, CDR1 is KGHSH, CDR2 LQKENI. The CDR3 sequence is CASSPSSWGNGYTF. CDR3 DNA: TGTGCCAGCTCACCCTCCTCTTGGGGAAATGGCTACACCTTC.

This chain uses TRBV2 with TRBJ2-1; 9 bases align to TRBD1. J lost 4 bases, V lost 6 bases, and 7 bases had no gene match. The V gene's germline CDR1 is SNHLY and CDR2 FYNNEI. This CDR3 comprises 15 residues. CDR3 nucleotides: TGTGCCAGCAGAGTTGGACAGGGGCTATACAATGAGCAGTTCTTC. The encoded protein is CASRVGQGLYNEQFF.

The rearrangement links TRBV19 to TRBJ1-2; D not resolved. The CDR3 extends over 15 amino acids. The V gene lost 2 bases and the J gene lost 3 bases, with 13 bases spanning the gap. Germline V CDR1 and CDR2: LNHDA, SQIVND (reference sequence). CDR3 sequence reads: CASSIREPSHYGYTF. DNA for the CDR3: TGTGCCAGTAGTATAAGGGAGCCTTCTCACTATGGCTACACCTTC.

This sequence joins TRBV2 and TRBJ1-1; 11 bases agree with TRBD1. CDR1 is SNHLY and CDR2 is FYNNEI in the germline V gene. J gave up 10 bases and V 7 bases, and 8 bases lay outside the gene matches. The CDR3 is made up of 13 amino acids. CDR3 sequence: CASTYRDRGGAFF. CDR3 nucleotide sequence: TGTGCCAGCACGTACAGGGACAGGGGGGGAGCTTTCTTT.

The chain has TRBV4-2 and TRBJ2-1; no reliable D call. V was cut by 4 bases and J by 3 bases, with 7 bases left in between. The CDR3 covers 13 residues. Germline values: CDR1 LGHNA, CDR2 YNFKEQ. The CDR3 is CASSPTGYNEQFF. CDR3 DNA: TGTGCCAGCAGCCCTACTGGCTACAATGAGCAGTTCTTC.

The chain is built from TRBV19 and TRBJ2-2; tentatively, D is TRBD1 (5 bases). Trimming removed 5 bases at V and 0 bases at J, with 10 bases between. The CDR3 consists of 15 residues. Germline V gives CDR1 LNHDA, CDR2 SQIVND (reference sequence). The CDR3 loop reads CASSGADTNTGELFF. CDR3 coding DNA: TGTGCCAGTAGTGGGGCGGATACGAACACCGGGGAGCTGTTTTTT.

The genes are TRBV10-3 and TRBJ2-1; 8 bases align to TRBD2. The CDR3 is 14 amino acids. Trimming took 6 bases from V and 2 from J; bases not matched to a gene: 3. Germline assignment: CDR1 ENHRY and CDR2 SYGVKD. The CDR3 is CAIRSGSTYNEQFF. The CDR3 DNA reads as TGTGCCATCAGGAGCGGGAGTACCTACAATGAGCAGTTCTTC.